The clone carrying this TCR beta chain was seen more than once but under ten times. Participant-reported clinical history was the basis for cohort assignment. Some clones are missing from TCRdb's copy, which holds only in-frame ones; the method was immunoSEQ multiplex PCR. The sample contains 220,000 or so clones, about 82% of which appear only once. The CDR3 covers 15 residues. The ends were cut back, 6 bases at V and 0 bases at J, with 11 bases in the middle. Looked up from germline, CDR1 is MNHEY and CDR2 is SVGAGI. The data originate from a study of blood T cell repertoires in COVID-19. Study at large: Spain, Italy and the United States supplied samples that represented acute and convalescent COVID-19.

V usage is TRBV6-5 and J usage is TRBJ1-4, with a weak D call TRBD1 (5 bases). Sequenced input: PBMCs or T cells enriched from blood (not recorded which). The clonotype was recovered from a woman in her forties or fifties who had recovered from COVID-19. In DNA, the CDR3 is TGTGCCAGCAGGGACACCCATGCAACTAATGAAAAACTGTTTTTT. Its protein is CASRDTHATNEKLFF.